Shown below are 28 T cell receptor beta chains from a single sample sequenced in a study of cytomegalovirus exposure and HLA in healthy donors. The PCR ran on 60 Vbeta and 13 Jbeta primers. The protocol was immunoSEQ multiplex PCR, while the TCRdb copy is restricted to in-frame clones and leaves out a portion. The sample table includes about 50,000 clones. Sequencing was done on a sample of PBMCs. These receptors came from a man younger than 35 in good health and CMV-seropositive.

The chain couples TRBV6-5 to TRBJ2-7; 10 nucleotides match TRBD2. Germline lookup yields CDR1 MNHEY and CDR2 SVGAGI. The CDR3 totals 14 residues. J lost 3 bases, V lost 7 bases, and 6 bases had no gene match. The CDR3 sequence is CASNPGLAVYEQYF. DNA of the CDR3: TGTGCCAGCAATCCCGGACTAGCGGTCTACGAGCAGTACTTC.

The rearrangement joins TRBV2 to TRBJ2-4; maybe TRBD2 (6 bases). V shed 7 bases and J shed 6 bases, with 16 bases lying between them. The CDR3 has 14 amino acids. Germline values: CDR1 SNHLY, CDR2 FYNNEI. In nucleotides, the CDR3 is TGTGCCAGCAAGGTAGCGGAGGTTCCAAACATTCAGTACTTC. As protein: CASKVAEVPNIQYF.

This sequence joins TRBV30 and TRBJ2-7; TRBD2 is a possible D gene (5 bases). V shed 2 bases and J shed 2 bases, with 13 bases lying between them. CDR3 length: 14 amino acids. Germline V lookup: CDR1 GTSNPN, CDR2 SVGIG (reference sequence). The CDR3 loop reads CAWSRFASTYEQYF. The DNA of the CDR3 is TGTGCCTGGAGTCGATTTGCTAGCACCTACGAGCAGTACTTC. The entire variable domain, with the rest obtained from reference TRBV30 and TRBJ2-7, is as follows: SQTIHQWPATLVQPVGSPLSLECTVEGTSNPNLYWYRQAAGRGLQLLFYSVGIGQISSEVPQNLSASRPQDRQFILSSKKLLLSDSGFYLCAWSRFASTYEQYFGPGTRLTVT.

The chain employs TRBV19 and TRBJ2-1, with 13 positions matching TRBD2. This CDR3 has 16 residues. Germline V gives CDR1 LNHDA, CDR2 SQIVND (reference sequence). The J segment lost 2 bases and the V segment lost 4 bases, leaving 2 bases of the junction unmatched. In DNA, the CDR3 is TGTGCCAGTAGTAGACTAGCGGGAGGTGCCTACAATGAGCAGTTCTTC. Protein product: CASSRLAGGAYNEQFF.

The chain has TRBV10-1 and TRBJ2-2; 16 bases fit TRBD2. The CDR3 is 16 residues long. The junction had 7 bases not matched to a gene; V was cut back by 11 bases and J by 4 bases. CDR1 and CDR2 (germline): WNHNN, SYGVQD (reference sequence). This CDR3 reads CAGGTSGRGGTGELFF. The CDR3 nucleotides are TGCGCCGGAGGGACTAGCGGGAGGGGTGGCACCGGGGAGCTGTTTTTT.

This rearrangement joins TRBV19 to TRBJ1-2, with D tentatively TRBD1 (6 bases). CDR1 is LNHDA and CDR2 is SQIVND in the germline V gene (reference sequence). The CDR3 loop spans 14 amino acids. Between the trimmed V and J ends, which lost 5 bases and 6 bases, there was a span of 16 bases. This CDR3 reads CASSFHPRQDGYTF. As DNA, the CDR3 is TGTGCCAGTAGTTTCCACCCCCGACAGGATGGCTACACCTTC. The complete variable domain, with remaining parts taken from reference TRBV19 and TRBJ1-2, reads DGGITQSPKYLFRKEGQNVTLSCEQNLNHDAMYWYRQDPGQGLRLIYYSQIVNDFQKGDIAEGYSVSREKKESFPLTVTSAQKNPTAFYLCASSFHPRQDGYTFGSGTRLTVV.

The chain joins TRBV19 to TRBJ1-2, with D possibly TRBD1 on 6 matching bases. Germline V gene data show CDR1 as LNHDA and CDR2 as SQIVND (reference sequence). V was pared by 4 bases and J by 2 bases, with 17 bases between. The length of the CDR3 is 16 residues. In DNA, the CDR3 is TGTGCCAGTAGTACCACGACAGGTTGGGCGAACTATGGCTACACCTTC. Translating gives CASSTTTGWANYGYTF.

The chain links TRBV6-5 to TRBJ2-5, with TRBD1 as a possible D gene (5 bases). V shed 6 bases and J shed 1 base, with 9 bases lying between them. The CDR3 has 13 amino acids. Germline CDR1 MNHEY, CDR2 SVGAGI. CDR3 coding DNA: TGTGCCAGCAGGGACACTTCCCAAGAGACCCAGTACTTC. It specifies CASRDTSQETQYF.

The V call is TRBV7-3, the J call TRBJ2-1, with 13 bases fitting TRBD2. This CDR3 is built from 16 residues. After removal of 2 bases from V and 9 bases from J, the junction contained 7 bases not matched to a gene. In germline, CDR1 is SGHTA, CDR2 FQGTGA. Here the CDR3 reads CASSLGGTSGNVEQFF. The CDR3 DNA reads TGTGCCAGCAGCTTAGGGGGGACTAGCGGGAATGTTGAGCAGTTCTTC.

This sequence joins TRBV6-4 and TRBJ2-1, with TRBD2 identical over 9 bases. There are 17 residues in the CDR3. Germline CDR1 MRHNA, CDR2 SNTAGT. Trimming cost V 3 bases and J 3 bases; bases outside gene matches: 9. The CDR3 loop is CASSDRPSGKFYNEQFF. DNA of the CDR3: TGTGCCAGCAGTGATAGGCCTAGCGGGAAGTTCTACAATGAGCAGTTCTTC.

The rearrangement links TRBV6-1 to TRBJ2-7, with TRBD1 identical over 7 bases. CDR1 and CDR2 (germline): MNHNS, SASEGT. The CDR3 covers 15 residues. V lost 4 bases, J lost 0 bases, and 6 bases stayed unmatched. The chain's CDR3 is CASSGRTGFSYEQYF. CDR3 bases: TGTGCCAGCAGTGGACGGACAGGATTCTCCTACGAGCAGTACTTC.

V is TRBV11-2 and J is TRBJ2-5; 7 bases align to TRBD1. The germline CDR1 and CDR2 sequences are SGHAT and FQNNGV. The CDR3 totals 16 residues. Unmatched junction bases numbered 6, after V lost 1 base and J lost 1 base. CDR3 region: CASSLGRQGFQETQYF. The CDR3 bases are TGTGCCAGCAGCTTAGGACGACAGGGATTCCAAGAGACCCAGTACTTC.

The genes are TRBV7-8 and TRBJ1-1; maybe TRBD1 (5 bases). The V end lost 2 bases, the J end lost 3 bases, and 7 bases lay between the germline ends. The CDR3 runs to 13 residues. The germline V gene encodes CDR1 SGHVS and CDR2 FQNEAQ. CDR3 in DNA: TGTGCCAGCAGCTTACGGGGGGACACTGAAGCTTTCTTT. Protein product: CASSLRGDTEAFF.

The rearrangement uses TRBV6-6 and TRBJ2-1; 10 nucleotides agree with TRBD1. Germline V gene sequence: CDR1 MNHNY, CDR2 SVGAGI (reference sequence). CDR3 length: 13 amino acids. The trim removed 4 bases at V and 6 bases at J, leaving 0 bases unmatched. CDR3: CASSWTGGNEQFF. CDR3 DNA: TGTGCCAGCAGTTGGACAGGGGGCAATGAGCAGTTCTTC.

This rearrangement joins TRBV14 to TRBJ2-7, with 7 bases that match TRBD2. Losses at the gene ends were 3 bases for V and 2 bases for J; bases not matched to a gene: 7. Germline lookup yields CDR1 SGHDN and CDR2 FVKESK. This CDR3 is 15 amino acids long. This CDR3 is CASSQESGMAYEQYF. In nucleotides, the CDR3 is TGTGCCAGCAGCCAGGAAAGCGGGATGGCCTACGAGCAGTACTTC. The variable domain in full, with the rest retrieved from reference TRBV14 and TRBJ2-7, is EAGVTQFPSHSVIEKGQTVTLRCDPISGHDNLYWYRRVMGKEIKFLLHFVKESKQDESGMPNNRFLAERTGGTYSTLKVQPAELEDSGVYFCASSQESGMAYEQYFGPGTRLTVT.

CDR3 in amino acids: CASSLGAGSGYNEQFF. CDR3 DNA sequence: TGTGCCAGCAGCTTAGGAGCAGGCTCCGGATACAATGAGCAGTTCTTC. The V call is TRBV7-2, the J call TRBJ2-1; D is ambiguous. This CDR3 contains 16 residues. Looked up from germline, CDR1 is SGHTA and CDR2 is FQGNSA. V was trimmed by 1 base and J by 4 bases, leaving 14 bases between them. Full variable domain (outside the CDR3, taken from reference TRBV7-2 and TRBJ2-1): GAGVSQSPSNKVTEKGKDVELRCDPISGHTALYWYRQSLGQGLEFLIYFQGNSAPDKSGLPSDRFSAERTGGSVSTLTIQRTQQEDSAVYLCASSLGAGSGYNEQFFGPGTRLTVL.

The genes are TRBV19 and TRBJ2-2; D possibly corresponds to TRBD2 (6 bases). V was pared by 5 bases and J by 5 bases, with 15 bases between. The CDR3 extends over 15 amino acids. Germline CDR1 and CDR2: LNHDA and SQIVND (reference sequence). The CDR3 is CASSAPAGWTGELFF. For the CDR3, the DNA is TGTGCCAGTAGTGCACCGGCGGGGTGGACCGGGGAGCTGTTTTTT.

This chain joins TRBV7-9 and TRBJ2-6, with 9 bases fitting TRBD1. After removal of 5 bases from V and 2 bases from J, the junction contained 7 bases not matched to a gene. The CDR3 length is 17 residues. Germline V CDR1 and CDR2: SEHNR, FQNEAQ (reference sequence). CDR3 amino acids: CASSPGTGNPGANVLTF. The CDR3 coding sequence is TGTGCCAGCAGCCCGGGGACAGGGAATCCTGGGGCCAACGTCCTGACTTTC.

The rearrangement links TRBV6-5 to TRBJ1-5, with TRBD1 matching 7 bases. Per the germline V gene, CDR1 is MNHEY and CDR2 is SVGAGI. Losses at the gene ends were 8 bases for V and 3 bases for J; bases not matched to a gene: 4. The CDR3 is 13 amino acids. CDR3 amino acids: CASSGGINQPQHF. CDR3 sequence (DNA): TGTGCCAGCTCAGGGGGGATCAATCAGCCCCAGCATTTT.

This chain uses TRBV19 with TRBJ1-2; maybe TRBD1 (6 bases). This CDR3 has 11 residues. V lost 10 bases and J lost 4, with 10 bases in between. CDR1 LNHDA and CDR2 SQIVND come from the germline V gene (reference sequence). The CDR3, as DNA: TGTGCCATACAGGGAAGCTATGGCTACACCTTC. Protein product: CAIQGSYGYTF.

This chain connects TRBV19 to TRBJ2-1; D gene ambiguous. The CDR3 is 11 amino acids. Germline CDR1 LNHDA, CDR2 SQIVND (reference sequence). V shed 4 bases and J shed 6 bases, with 4 bases lying between them. The CDR3 nucleotides are TGTGCCAGTAGTACTTTCAATGAGCAGTTCTTC. Protein product: CASSTFNEQFF. Looking up the rest from reference TRBV19 and TRBJ2-1 gives the full variable domain: DGGITQSPKYLFRKEGQNVTLSCEQNLNHDAMYWYRQDPGQGLRLIYYSQIVNDFQKGDIAEGYSVSREKKESFPLTVTSAQKNPTAFYLCASSTFNEQFFGPGTRLTVL.

The V call is TRBV11-2, the J call TRBJ2-2, with 10 nucleotides matching TRBD2. J lost 4 bases, V lost 3 bases, and 5 bases had no gene match. This CDR3 contains 16 residues. Germline V gives CDR1 SGHAT, CDR2 FQNNGV. The CDR3 sequence: CASSFPSGSGTGELFF. CDR3 sequence (DNA): TGTGCCAGCAGCTTCCCTAGCGGGAGCGGCACCGGGGAGCTGTTTTTT.

The chain is built from TRBV18 and TRBJ1-1, with D unclear. The CDR3 extends over 14 amino acids. V was trimmed by 2 bases and J by 4 bases, leaving 11 bases between them. CDR1 and CDR2 (germline): KGHSH, LQKENI. The CDR3 region is CASSPKERGTEAFF. The DNA for the CDR3 is TGTGCCAGCTCACCAAAGGAACGGGGCACTGAAGCTTTCTTT.

This sequence joins TRBV28 and TRBJ1-1; D uncertain. The CDR3 sequence is 14 residues long. From germline, CDR1 is MDHEN and CDR2 SYDVKM. V shed 1 base and J shed 4 bases, with 10 bases lying between them. The CDR3 loop reads CASSLFSEATEAFF. CDR3 sequence (DNA): TGTGCCAGCAGTTTATTCTCGGAGGCCACTGAAGCTTTCTTT.

This chain connects TRBV9 to TRBJ2-1, with TRBD2 as a possible D gene (5 bases). The germline V gene encodes CDR1 SGDLS and CDR2 YYNGEE. Trimming stripped 3 bases from V and 0 bases from J, with 10 bases between. The CDR3 spans 15 residues. CDR3 protein: CASSEELDSYNEQFF. The CDR3 DNA sequence: TGTGCCAGCAGCGAGGAACTAGACTCCTACAATGAGCAGTTCTTC.

The rearrangement uses TRBV11-1 and TRBJ1-1; the D is unclear. The CDR3 is made up of 13 amino acids. Trimming cost V 3 bases and J 3 bases, with 8 bases left between them. Germline loops: CDR1 SGHAT, CDR2 FQDESV (reference sequence). The CDR3 protein is CASSLGRYTEAFF. CDR3 sequence (DNA): TGTGCCAGCAGCTTGGGCAGGTACACTGAAGCTTTCTTT.

This chain connects TRBV29-1 to TRBJ2-3; TRBD2 matches at 10 bases. This CDR3 is built from 13 residues. Germline CDR1 SQVTM, CDR2 ANQGSEA. V was pared by 5 bases and J by 1 base, with 0 bases of the junction left unmatched. In DNA form, the CDR3 reads TGCAGCGTTCTAGCGGGAGGCACAGATACGCAGTATTTT. Its protein is CSVLAGGTDTQYF.

Points on this clone: Other nucleotide sequences in the sample specify the same CDR3. J is TRBJ2-3 and V is TRBV6-5; 11 bases match TRBD2. Germline-derived CDR1 and CDR2 are MNHEY and SVGAGI. V lost 5 bases and J lost 2; bases outside the gene matches: 3. This CDR3 is 15 amino acids long. The DNA of the CDR3 is TGTGCCAGCAGTAGACTAGCGGGAACCACAGATACGCAGTATTTT. It encodes CASSRLAGTTDTQYF.